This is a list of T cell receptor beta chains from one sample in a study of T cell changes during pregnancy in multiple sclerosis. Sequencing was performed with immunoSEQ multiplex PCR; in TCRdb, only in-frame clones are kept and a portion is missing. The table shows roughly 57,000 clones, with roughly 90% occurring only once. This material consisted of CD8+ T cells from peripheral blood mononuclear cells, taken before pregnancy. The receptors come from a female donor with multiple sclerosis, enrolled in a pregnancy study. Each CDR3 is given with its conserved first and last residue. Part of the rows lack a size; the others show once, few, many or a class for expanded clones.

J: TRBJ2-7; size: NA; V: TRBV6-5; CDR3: CASSYAAGGYEQYF
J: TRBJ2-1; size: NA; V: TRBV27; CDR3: CASSLGPAQFYNEQFF
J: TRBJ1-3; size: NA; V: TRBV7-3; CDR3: CASSSSGGGQDTIYF
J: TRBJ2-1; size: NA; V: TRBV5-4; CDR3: CASSLAGGVNEQFF
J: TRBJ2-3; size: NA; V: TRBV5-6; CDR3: CASSLGRGTQYF
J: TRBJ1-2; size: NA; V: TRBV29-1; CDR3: CSVSGQGANYGYTF
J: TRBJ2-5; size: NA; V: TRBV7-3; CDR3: CASSPPNQETQYF
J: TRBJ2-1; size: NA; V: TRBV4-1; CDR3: CASSQEEASLGEQFF
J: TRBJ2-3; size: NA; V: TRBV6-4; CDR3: CASSGHGGSTDTQYF
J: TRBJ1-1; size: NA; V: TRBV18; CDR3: CASSPGQGNTEAFF
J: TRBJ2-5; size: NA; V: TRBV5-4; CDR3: CASSGPGGPRETQYF
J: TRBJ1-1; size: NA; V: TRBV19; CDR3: CASSILRDGGTEAFF
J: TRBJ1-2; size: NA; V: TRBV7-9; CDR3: CASSRPGQGYGYTF
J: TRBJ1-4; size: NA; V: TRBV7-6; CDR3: CASSSPGGAKNEKLFF
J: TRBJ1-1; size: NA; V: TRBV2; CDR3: CASRHWGGIAGEAFF
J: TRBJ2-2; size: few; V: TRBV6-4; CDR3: CASKPGTDTGELFF
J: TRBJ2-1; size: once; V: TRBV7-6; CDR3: CASSLIPPPSGGSNEQFF
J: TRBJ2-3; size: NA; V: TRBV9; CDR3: CASSVDVAGSTDTQYF
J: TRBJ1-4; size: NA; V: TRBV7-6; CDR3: CASSLVPSRPGTAEKLFF
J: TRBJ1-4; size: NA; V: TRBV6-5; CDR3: CASSYRMGQREKLFF
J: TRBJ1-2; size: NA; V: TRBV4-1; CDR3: CASSQGSNEGQIYGYTF
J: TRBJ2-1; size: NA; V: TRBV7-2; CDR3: CASSLAPQRGPYNEQFF
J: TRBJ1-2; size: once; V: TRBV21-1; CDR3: CASSKVGRQGTFYGYTF
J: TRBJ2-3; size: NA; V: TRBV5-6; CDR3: CASSLDAPGAQYF
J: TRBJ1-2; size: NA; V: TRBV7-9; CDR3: CASSLAGGGYGYTF
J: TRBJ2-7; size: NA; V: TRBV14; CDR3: CASSQGQSGGGYEQYF
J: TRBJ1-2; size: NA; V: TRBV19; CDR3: CASSIARDTIYGYTF